This entry features one T cell receptor (beta chain) sequence. This sample was taken from a study of technical replicates of blood from a handful of donors. Data came from immunoSEQ multiplex PCR; TCRdb stores just in-frame clones and leaves some out. The data hold tens of thousands of clones, with approximately 89% observed a single time. This CDR3 is 15 amino acids long. V was clipped by 6 bases and J by 2 bases; unmatched bases: 5. Germline assignment: CDR1 MNHEY and CDR2 SVGAGI. The source is a human donor in good health. The specimen was T cells isolated from PBMCs. The chain employs TRBV6-5 and TRBJ2-1; TRBD1 aligns across 9 bases. The CDR3 coding sequence is TGTGCCAGCAGATCGGGACAGGGCGCCTACAATGAGCAGTTCTTC. Encoded protein: CASRSGQGAYNEQFF.